The 3 T cell receptor beta chains below all came from one sample that was sequenced in a study of blood T cell repertoires in COVID-19. Using immunoSEQ multiplex PCR, the repertoire was profiled, and TCRdb retains in-frame clones only, with some absent. Of 300,000 to 400,000 clones in the sample, around 86% were seen once. Material: peripheral blood. The receptors derive from a human donor in a cohort sampled during active COVID-19.

CDR3 sequence: CASSLRGQGASPLHF. The CDR3 DNA sequence: TGTGCCAGCAGCTTAAGGGGGCAGGGAGCTTCACCCCTCCACTTT. This chain uses TRBV11-2 with TRBJ1-6, with 7 bases identical to TRBD1. With 2 bases clipped from V and 9 bases from J, the junction kept 7 bases outside the gene matches. Per the germline V gene, CDR1 is SGHAT and CDR2 is FQNNGV. CDR3 size: 15 residues.

The rearrangement links TRBV5-1 to TRBJ2-5, with D possibly being TRBD1 (5 bases). CDR3 length: 15 amino acids. From germline, CDR1 is SGHRS and CDR2 YFSETQ. Between the trimmed V and J ends, which lost 3 bases and 0 bases, there was a span of 12 bases. The CDR3 sequence: CASSYRPGYQETQYF. The CDR3 DNA reads TGCGCCAGCAGCTACAGGCCAGGGTACCAAGAGACCCAGTACTTC.

This clone was seen just once. This chain joins TRBV19 and TRBJ1-6, with 7 nucleotides matching TRBD1. Germline assignment: CDR1 LNHDA and CDR2 SQIVND (reference sequence). Losses at the gene ends were 3 bases for V and 7 bases for J; bases not matched to a gene: 6. CDR3 size: 15 residues. The CDR3 nucleotides read TGTGCCAGTAGTATTCCCGGACAGGAAAATTCACCCCTCCACTTT. As protein: CASSIPGQENSPLHF.